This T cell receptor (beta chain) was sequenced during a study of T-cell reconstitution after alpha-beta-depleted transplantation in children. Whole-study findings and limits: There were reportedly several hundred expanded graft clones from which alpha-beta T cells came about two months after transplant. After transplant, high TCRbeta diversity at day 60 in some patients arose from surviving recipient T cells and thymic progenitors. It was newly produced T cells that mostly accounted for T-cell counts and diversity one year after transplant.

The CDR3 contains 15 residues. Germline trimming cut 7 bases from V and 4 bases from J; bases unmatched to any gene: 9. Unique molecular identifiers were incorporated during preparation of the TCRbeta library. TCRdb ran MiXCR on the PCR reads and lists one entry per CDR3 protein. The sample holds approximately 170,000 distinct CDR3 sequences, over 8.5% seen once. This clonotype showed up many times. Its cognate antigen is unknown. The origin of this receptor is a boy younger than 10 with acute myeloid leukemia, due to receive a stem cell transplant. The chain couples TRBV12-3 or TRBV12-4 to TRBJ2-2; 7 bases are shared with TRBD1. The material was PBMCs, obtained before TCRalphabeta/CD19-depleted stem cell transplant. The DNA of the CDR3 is TGTGCCAGCAAGATAAACCACAGGGGCACCGGGGAGCTGTTTTTT. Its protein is CASKINHRGTGELFF.